This T cell receptor beta chain was recovered during a study of control samples from healthy donors and cancer patients. Germline CDR1 SNHLY, CDR2 FYNNEI. The CDR3 consists of 14 residues. V lost 3 bases to trimming and J lost 5 bases; unmatched junction nucleotides: 3. The table came from immunoSEQ multiplex PCR; TCRdb's copy has only in-frame clones and leaves some out. The table has more than 140,000 clones, under 95% seen once. Sequencing was done on a sample of blood. This chain uses TRBV2 with TRBJ1-2; 10 bases match TRBD1. The sequence was collected from a man in his forties in good health. The CDR3, as DNA: TGTGCCAGCAGTGAGAGGACAGGGGGGTATGGCTACACCTTC. Protein sequence: CASSERTGGYGYTF. Drawing the rest from reference TRBV2 and TRBJ1-2, the complete variable domain is EPEVTQTPSHQVTQMGQEVILRCVPISNHLYFYWYRQILGQKVEFLVSFYNNEISEKSEIFDDQFSVERPDGSNFTLKIRSTKLEDSAMYFCASSERTGGYGYTFGSGTRLTVV.